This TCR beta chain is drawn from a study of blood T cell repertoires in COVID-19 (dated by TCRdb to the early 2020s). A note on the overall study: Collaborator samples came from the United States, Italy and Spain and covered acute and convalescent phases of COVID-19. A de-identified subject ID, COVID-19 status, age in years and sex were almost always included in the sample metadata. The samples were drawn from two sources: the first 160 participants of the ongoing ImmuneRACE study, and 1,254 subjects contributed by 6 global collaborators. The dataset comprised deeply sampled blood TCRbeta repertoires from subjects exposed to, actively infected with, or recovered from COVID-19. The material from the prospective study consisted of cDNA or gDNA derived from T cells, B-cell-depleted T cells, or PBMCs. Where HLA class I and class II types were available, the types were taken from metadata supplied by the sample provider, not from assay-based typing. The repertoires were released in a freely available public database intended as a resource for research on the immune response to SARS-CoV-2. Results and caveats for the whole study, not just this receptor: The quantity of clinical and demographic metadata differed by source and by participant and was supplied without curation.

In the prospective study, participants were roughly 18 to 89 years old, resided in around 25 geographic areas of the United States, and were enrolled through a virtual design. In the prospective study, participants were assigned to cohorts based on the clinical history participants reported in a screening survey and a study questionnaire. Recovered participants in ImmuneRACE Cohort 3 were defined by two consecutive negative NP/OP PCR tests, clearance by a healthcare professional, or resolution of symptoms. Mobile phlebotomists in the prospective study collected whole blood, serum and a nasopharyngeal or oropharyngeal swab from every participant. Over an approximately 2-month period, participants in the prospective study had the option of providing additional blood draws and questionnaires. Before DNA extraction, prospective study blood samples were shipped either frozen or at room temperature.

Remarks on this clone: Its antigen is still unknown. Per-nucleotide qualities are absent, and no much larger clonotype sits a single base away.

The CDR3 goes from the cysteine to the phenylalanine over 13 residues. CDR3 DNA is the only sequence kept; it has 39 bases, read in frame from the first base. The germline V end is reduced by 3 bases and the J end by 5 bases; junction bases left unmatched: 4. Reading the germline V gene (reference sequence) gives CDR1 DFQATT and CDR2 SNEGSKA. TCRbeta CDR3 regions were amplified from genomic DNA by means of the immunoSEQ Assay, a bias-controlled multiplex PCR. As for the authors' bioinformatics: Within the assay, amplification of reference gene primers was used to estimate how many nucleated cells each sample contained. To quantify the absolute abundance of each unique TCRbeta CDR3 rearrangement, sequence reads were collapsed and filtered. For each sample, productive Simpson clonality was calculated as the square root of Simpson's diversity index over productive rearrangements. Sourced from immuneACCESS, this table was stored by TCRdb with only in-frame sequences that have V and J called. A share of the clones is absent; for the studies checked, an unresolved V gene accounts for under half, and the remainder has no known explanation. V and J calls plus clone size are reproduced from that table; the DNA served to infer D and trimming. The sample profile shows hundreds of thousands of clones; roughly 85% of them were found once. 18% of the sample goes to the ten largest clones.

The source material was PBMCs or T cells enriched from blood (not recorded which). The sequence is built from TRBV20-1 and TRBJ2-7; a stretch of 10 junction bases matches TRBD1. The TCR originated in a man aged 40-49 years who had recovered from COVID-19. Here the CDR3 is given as CSASGTGVDEQYF. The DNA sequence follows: TGCAGTGCTAGTGGGACAGGGGTGGACGAGCAGTACTTC.